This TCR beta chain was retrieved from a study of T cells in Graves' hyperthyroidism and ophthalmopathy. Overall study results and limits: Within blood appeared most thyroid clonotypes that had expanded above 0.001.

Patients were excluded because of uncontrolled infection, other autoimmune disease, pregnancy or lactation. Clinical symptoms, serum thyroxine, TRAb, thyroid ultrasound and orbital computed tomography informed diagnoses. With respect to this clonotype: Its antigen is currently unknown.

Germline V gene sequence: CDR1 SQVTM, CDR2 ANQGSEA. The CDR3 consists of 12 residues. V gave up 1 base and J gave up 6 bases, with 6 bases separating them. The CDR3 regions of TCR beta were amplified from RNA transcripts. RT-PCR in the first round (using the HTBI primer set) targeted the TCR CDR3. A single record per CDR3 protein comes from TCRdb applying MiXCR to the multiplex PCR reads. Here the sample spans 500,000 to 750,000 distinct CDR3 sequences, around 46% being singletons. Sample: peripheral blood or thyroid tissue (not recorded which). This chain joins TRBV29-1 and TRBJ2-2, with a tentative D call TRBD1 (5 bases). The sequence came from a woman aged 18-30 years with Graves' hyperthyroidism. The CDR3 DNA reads TGCAGCGTTGAAGCAGGGTCCGGGGAGCTGTTTTTT. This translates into CSVEAGSGELFF.